This TCR beta chain stems from a study of cytomegalovirus exposure and HLA in healthy donors. On the study more broadly: Later analysis reported that the 120 or so validation repertoires shared the platform of the approximately 690 first-cohort repertoires.

This CDR3 comprises 17 residues. Germline CDR1 reads SGHRS; CDR2 reads YFSETQ. The V segment lost 4 bases and the J segment 2 bases; nucleotides outside the gene matches: 9. Some clones are missing from TCRdb's copy, which holds only in-frame ones; the method was immunoSEQ multiplex PCR. The sample lists about 200,000 clones; about 91% were seen once. Comment on this clone: No antigen is known for it.

Notes on the study in general: The authors listed some 160 TCR beta chains as cytomegalovirus-associated. Subsequent analysis revealed that first-cohort TCR clusters tended to co-occur in the 95 to 150 validation repertoires.

The receptor was derived from a woman between 18 and 29 years old in good health and CMV-seronegative. The source material was PBMCs. The rearrangement links TRBV5-1 to TRBJ2-3; 11 bases match TRBD2. CDR3 sequence reads: CASSMGTSGLLTDTQYF. Here the CDR3 DNA reads TGCGCCAGCAGCATGGGGACTAGCGGACTACTCACAGATACGCAGTATTTT. Filled out from reference TRBV5-1 and TRBJ2-3, the complete variable domain reads KAGVTQTPRYLIKTRGQQVTLSCSPISGHRSVSWYQQTPGQGLQFLFEYFSETQRNKGNFPGRFSGRQFSNSRSEMNVSTLELGDSALYLCASSMGTSGLLTDTQYFGPGTRLTVL.